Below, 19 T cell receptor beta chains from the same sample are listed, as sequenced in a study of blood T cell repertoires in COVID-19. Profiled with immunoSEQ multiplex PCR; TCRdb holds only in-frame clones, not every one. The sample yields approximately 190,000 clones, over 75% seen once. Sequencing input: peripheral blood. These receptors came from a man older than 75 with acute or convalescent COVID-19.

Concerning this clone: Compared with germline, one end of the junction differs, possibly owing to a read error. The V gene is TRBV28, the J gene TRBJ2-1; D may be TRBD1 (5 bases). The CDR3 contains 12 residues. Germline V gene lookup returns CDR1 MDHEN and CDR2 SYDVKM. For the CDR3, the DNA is TGTGCCAGCAGTGACTCCGACAGCCTGAGACTCTTC. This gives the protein CASSDSDSLRLF. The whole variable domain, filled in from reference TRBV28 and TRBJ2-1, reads DVKVTQSSRYLVKRTGEKVFLECVQDMDHENMFWYRQDPGLGLRLIYFSYDVKMKEKGDIPEGYSVSREKKERFSLILESASTNQTSMYLCASSDSDSLRLFGPGTRLTVL.

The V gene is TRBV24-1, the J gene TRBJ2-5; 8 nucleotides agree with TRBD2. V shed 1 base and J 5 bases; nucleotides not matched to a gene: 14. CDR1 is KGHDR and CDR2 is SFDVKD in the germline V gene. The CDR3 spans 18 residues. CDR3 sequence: CATSDLSSNREGGETQYF. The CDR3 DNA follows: TGTGCCACCAGTGATTTAAGCTCAAACCGGGAGGGCGGGGAGACCCAGTACTTC.

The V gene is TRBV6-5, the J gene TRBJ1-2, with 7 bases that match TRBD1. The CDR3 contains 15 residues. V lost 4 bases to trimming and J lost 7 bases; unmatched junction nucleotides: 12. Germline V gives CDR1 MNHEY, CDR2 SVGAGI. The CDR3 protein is CASSWIPGQSSGYTF. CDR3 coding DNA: TGTGCCAGCAGTTGGATTCCGGGACAGTCGAGTGGCTACACCTTC.

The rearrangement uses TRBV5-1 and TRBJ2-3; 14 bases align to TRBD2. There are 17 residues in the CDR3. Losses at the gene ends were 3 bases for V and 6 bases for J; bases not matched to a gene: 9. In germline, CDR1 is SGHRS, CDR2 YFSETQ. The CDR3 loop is CASSWRGLAGVEDTQYF. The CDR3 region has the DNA TGCGCCAGCAGCTGGAGGGGACTAGCGGGAGTGGAGGATACGCAGTATTTT. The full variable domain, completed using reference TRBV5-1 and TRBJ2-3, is KAGVTQTPRYLIKTRGQQVTLSCSPISGHRSVSWYQQTPGQGLQFLFEYFSETQRNKGNFPGRFSGRQFSNSRSEMNVSTLELGDSALYLCASSWRGLAGVEDTQYFGPGTRLTVL.

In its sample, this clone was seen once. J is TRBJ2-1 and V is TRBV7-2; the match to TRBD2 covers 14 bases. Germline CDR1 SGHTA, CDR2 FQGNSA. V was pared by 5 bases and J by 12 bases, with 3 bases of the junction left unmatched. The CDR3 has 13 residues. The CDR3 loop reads CASSRLAGGWQFF. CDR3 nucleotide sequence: TGTGCCAGCAGCCGACTAGCGGGAGGGTGGCAGTTCTTC.

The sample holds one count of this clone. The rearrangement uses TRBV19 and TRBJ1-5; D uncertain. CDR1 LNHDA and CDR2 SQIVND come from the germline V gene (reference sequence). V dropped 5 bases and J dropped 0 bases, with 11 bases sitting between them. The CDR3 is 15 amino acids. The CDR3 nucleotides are TGTGCCAGTAGTCAGGCATACCTTAGCAATCAGCCCCAGCATTTT. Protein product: CASSQAYLSNQPQHF.

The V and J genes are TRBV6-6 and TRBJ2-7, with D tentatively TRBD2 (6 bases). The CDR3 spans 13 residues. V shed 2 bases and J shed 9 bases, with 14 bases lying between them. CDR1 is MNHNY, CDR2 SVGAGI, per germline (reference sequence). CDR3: CASSYRSLEGQYV. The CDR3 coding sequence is TGTGCCAGCAGTTACCGGTCGCTGGAGGGGCAGTACGTC.

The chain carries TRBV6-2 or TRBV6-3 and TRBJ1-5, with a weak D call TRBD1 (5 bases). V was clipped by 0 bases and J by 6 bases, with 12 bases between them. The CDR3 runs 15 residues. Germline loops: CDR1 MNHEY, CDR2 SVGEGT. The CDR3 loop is CASSYSNAGLQPQHF. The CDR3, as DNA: TGTGCCAGCAGTTACTCGAACGCAGGGCTTCAGCCCCAGCATTTT.

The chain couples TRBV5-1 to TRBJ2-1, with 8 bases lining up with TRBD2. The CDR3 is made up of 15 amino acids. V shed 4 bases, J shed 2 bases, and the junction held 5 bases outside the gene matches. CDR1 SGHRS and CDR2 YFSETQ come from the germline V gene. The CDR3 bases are TGCGCCAGCAGCCCCGCGGGGGGAACCTACAATGAGCAGTTCTTC. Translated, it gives CASSPAGGTYNEQFF.

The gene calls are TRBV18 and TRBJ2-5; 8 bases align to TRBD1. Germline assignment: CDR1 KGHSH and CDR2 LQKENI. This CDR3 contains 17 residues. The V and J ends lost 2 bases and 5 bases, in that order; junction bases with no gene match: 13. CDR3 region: CASSPIPPTGVGETQYF. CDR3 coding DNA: TGTGCCAGCTCACCAATTCCCCCGACAGGGGTCGGGGAGACCCAGTACTTC.

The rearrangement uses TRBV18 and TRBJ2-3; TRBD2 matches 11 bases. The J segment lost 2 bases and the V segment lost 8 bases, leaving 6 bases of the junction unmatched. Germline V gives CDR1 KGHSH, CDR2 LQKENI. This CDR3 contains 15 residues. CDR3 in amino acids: CASGTSGSFTDTQYF. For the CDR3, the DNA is TGTGCCAGCGGTACTAGCGGGAGTTTCACAGATACGCAGTATTTT.

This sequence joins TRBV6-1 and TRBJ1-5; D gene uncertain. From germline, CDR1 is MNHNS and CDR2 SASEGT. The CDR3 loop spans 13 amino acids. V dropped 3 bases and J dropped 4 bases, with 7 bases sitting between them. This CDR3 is CASSEFPNQPQHF. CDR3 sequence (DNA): TGTGCCAGCAGTGAGTTTCCAAATCAGCCCCAGCATTTT.

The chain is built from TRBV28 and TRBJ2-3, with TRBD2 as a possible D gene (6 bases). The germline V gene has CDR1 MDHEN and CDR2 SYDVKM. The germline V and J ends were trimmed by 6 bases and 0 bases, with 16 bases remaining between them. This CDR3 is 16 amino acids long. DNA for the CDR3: TGTGCCAGCAGCCCTGTTGGGGGGTCTAGCACAGATACGCAGTATTTT. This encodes CASSPVGGSSTDTQYF.

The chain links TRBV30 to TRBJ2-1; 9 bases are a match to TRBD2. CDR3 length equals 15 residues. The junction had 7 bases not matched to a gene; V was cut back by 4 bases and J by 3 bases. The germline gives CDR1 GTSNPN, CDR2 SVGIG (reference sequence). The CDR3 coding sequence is TGTGCCTGGATTCGTAGCGGGAGCTTCTACAATGAGCAGTTCTTC. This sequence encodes CAWIRSGSFYNEQFF.

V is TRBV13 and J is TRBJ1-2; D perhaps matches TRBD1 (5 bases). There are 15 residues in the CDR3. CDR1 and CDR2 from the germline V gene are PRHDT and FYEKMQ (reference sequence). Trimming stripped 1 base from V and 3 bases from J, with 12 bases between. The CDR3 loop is CASSLESGEDYGYTF. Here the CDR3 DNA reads TGTGCCAGCAGCTTAGAGTCGGGGGAGGACTATGGCTACACCTTC.

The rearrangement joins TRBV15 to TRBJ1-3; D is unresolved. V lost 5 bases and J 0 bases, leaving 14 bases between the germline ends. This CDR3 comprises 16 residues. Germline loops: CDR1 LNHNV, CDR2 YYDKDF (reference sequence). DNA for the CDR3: TGTGCCACCAGCTCTCGCGGGAGGAGCTCTGGAAACACCATATATTTT. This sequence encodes CATSSRGRSSGNTIYF.

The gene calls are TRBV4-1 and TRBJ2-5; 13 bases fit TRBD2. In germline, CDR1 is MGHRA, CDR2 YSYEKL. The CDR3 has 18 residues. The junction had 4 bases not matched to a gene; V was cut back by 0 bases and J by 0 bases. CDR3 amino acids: CASSQERGTSGNQETQYF. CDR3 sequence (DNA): TGCGCCAGCAGCCAAGAAAGGGGGACTAGCGGGAACCAAGAGACCCAGTACTTC.

DNA for the CDR3: TGTGCCAGCAGCTCCAGACTAGTTTCCAATGAGCAGTTCTTC. Protein product: CASSSRLVSNEQFF. The J gene is TRBJ2-1, the V gene TRBV5-6, with a weak D call TRBD2 (6 bases). Germline-derived CDR1 and CDR2 are SGHDT and YYEEEE. Deletions cut 3 bases from V and 6 bases from J, with 13 bases between. The CDR3 has 14 residues.

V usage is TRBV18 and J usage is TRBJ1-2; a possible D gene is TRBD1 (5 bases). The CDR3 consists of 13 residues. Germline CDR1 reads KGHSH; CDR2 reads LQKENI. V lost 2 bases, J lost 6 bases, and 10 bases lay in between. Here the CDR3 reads CASSPAGSNGYTF. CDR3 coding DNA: TGTGCCAGCTCACCAGCAGGGTCGAATGGCTACACCTTC.